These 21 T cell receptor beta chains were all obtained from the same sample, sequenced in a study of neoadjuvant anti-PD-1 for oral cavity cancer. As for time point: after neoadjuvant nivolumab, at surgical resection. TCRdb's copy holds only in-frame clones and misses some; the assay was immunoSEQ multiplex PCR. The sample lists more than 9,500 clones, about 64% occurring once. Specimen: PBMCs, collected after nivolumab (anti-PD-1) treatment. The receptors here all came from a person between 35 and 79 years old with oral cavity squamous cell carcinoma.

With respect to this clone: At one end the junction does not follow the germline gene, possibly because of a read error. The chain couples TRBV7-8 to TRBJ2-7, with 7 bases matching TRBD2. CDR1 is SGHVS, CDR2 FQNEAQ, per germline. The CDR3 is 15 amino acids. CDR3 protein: CASSLAGGNSYEQYF. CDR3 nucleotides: TGTGCCAGCAGCCTAGCCGGGGGGAACTCCTACGAGCAGTACTTC.

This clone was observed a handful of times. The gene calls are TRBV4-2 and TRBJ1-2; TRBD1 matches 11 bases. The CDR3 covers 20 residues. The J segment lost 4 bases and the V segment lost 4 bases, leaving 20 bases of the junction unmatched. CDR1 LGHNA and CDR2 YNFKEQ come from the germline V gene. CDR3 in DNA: TGTGCCAGCAGCCGGACAGGGGGCCCCGATCTCCGAGGGATAGGCTATGGCTACACCTTC. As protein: CASSRTGGPDLRGIGYGYTF.

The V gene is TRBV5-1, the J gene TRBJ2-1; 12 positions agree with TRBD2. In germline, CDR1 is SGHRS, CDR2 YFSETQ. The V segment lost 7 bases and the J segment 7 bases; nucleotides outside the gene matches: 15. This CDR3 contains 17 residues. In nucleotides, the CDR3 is TGCGCCAGCGCAGAAAAAGACGGGACTAGCGGGTTTAATGAGCAGTTCTTC. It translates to CASAEKDGTSGFNEQFF. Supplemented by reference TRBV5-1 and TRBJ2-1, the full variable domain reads KAGVTQTPRYLIKTRGQQVTLSCSPISGHRSVSWYQQTPGQGLQFLFEYFSETQRNKGNFPGRFSGRQFSNSRSEMNVSTLELGDSALYLCASAEKDGTSGFNEQFFGPGTRLTVL.

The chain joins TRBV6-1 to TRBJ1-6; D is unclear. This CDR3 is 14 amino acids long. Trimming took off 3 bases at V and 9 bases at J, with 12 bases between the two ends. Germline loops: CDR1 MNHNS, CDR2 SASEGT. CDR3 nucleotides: TGTGCCAGCAGTGACCTTCCAGGTGGTTCACCCCTCCACTTT. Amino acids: CASSDLPGGSPLHF.

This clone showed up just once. The chain's CDR3 is CASSVDLLAGEKTQYF. The CDR3 region has the DNA TGTGCCAGCAGCGTAGACCTACTAGCCGGGGAGAAGACCCAGTACTTC. The chain links TRBV9 to TRBJ2-5, with D possibly being TRBD2 (6 bases). The CDR3 has 16 amino acids. Looked up from germline, CDR1 is SGDLS and CDR2 is YYNGEE. Trimming took off 0 bases at V and 6 bases at J, with 18 bases between the two ends. Full variable domain (rest looked up from reference TRBV9 and TRBJ2-5): DSGVTQTPKHLITATGQRVTLRCSPRSGDLSVYWYQQSLDQGLQFLIQYYNGEERAKGNILERFSAQQFPDLHSELNLSSLELGDSALYFCASSVDLLAGEKTQYFGPGTRLLVL.

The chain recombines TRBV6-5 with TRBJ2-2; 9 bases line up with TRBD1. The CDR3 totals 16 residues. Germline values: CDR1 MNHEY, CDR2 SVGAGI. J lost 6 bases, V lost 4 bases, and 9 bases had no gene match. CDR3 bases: TGTGCCAGCAGTTGGTCCCGGGACAGGGTGGCCGGGGAGCTGTTTTTT. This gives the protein CASSWSRDRVAGELFF.

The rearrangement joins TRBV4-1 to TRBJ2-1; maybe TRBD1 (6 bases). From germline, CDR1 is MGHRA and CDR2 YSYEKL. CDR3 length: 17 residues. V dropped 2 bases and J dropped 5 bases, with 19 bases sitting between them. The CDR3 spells CASSQPLGQTHNNEQFF. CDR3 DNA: TGCGCCAGCAGCCAACCCCTTGGACAGACCCACAACAATGAGCAGTTCTTC.

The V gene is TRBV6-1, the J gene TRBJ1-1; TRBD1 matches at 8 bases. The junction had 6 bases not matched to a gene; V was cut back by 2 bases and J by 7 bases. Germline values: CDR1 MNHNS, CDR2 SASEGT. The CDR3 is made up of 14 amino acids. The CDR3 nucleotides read TGTGCCAGCAGTGAACCAGGACAGGGTAATGAAGCTTTCTTT. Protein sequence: CASSEPGQGNEAFF.

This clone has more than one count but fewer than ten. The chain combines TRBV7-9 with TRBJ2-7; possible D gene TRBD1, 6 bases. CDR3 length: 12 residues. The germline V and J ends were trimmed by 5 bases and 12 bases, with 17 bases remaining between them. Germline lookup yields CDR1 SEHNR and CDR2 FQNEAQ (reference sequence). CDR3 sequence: CASSRSDRIRYF. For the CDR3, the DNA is TGTGCCAGCAGCCGAAGTGACAGGATTAGGTACTTC.

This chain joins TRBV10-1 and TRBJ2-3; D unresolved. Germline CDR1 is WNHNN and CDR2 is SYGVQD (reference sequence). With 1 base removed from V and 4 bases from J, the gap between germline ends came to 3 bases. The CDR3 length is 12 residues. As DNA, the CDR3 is TGCGCCAGCAGTGAGTTCCCAGATACGCAGTATTTT. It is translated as CASSEFPDTQYF.

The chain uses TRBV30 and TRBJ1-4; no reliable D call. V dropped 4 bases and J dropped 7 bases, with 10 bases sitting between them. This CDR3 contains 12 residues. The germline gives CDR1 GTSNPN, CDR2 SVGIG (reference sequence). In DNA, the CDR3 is TGTGCCTGGAAAAGGGAGGGTGAAAAACTGTTTTTT. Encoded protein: CAWKREGEKLFF.

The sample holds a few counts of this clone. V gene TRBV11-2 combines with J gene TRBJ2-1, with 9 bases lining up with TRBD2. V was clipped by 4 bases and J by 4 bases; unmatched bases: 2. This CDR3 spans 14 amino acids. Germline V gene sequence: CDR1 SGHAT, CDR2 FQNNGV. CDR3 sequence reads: CASSSLAGYNEQFF. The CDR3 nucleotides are TGTGCCAGCAGCTCTCTAGCGGGGTACAATGAGCAGTTCTTC.

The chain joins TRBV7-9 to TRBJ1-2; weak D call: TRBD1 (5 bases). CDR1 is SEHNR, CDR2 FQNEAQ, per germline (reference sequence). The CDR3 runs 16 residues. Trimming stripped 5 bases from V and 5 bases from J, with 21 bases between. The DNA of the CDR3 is TGTGCCAGCAGCCCTCCTTCGGGGCCCAGGCGTTATGGCTACACCTTC. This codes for CASSPPSGPRRYGYTF.

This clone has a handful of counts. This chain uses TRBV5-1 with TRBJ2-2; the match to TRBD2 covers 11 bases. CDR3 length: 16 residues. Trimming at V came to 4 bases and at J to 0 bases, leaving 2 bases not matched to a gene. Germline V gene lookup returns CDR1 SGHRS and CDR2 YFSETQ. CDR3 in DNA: TGCGCCAGCAGCGGGGGACTAGCGGCGAACACCGGGGAGCTGTTTTTT. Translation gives CASSGGLAANTGELFF.

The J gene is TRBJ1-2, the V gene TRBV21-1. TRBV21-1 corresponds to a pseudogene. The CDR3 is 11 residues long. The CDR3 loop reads CARGQYYGYTF. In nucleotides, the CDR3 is TGTGCCAGAGGGCAGTACTATGGCTACACCTTC.

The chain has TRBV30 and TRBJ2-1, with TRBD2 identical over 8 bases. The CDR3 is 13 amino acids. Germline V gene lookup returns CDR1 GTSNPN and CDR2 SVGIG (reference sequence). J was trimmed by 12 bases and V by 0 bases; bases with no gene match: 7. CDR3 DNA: TGTGCCTGGAGTGTTCTGGGACTAGTGGGGCAGTTCTTC. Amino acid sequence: CAWSVLGLVGQFF. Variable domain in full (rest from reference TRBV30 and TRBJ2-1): SQTIHQWPATLVQPVGSPLSLECTVEGTSNPNLYWYRQAAGRGLQLLFYSVGIGQISSEVPQNLSASRPQDRQFILSSKKLLLSDSGFYLCAWSVLGLVGQFFGPGTRLTVL.

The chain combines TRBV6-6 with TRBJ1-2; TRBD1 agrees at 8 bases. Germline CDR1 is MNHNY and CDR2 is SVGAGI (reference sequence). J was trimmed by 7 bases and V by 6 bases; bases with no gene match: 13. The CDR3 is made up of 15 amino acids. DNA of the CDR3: TGTGCCAGCAGACGACGCGGGCAGGGGGCAATTGGCTACACCTTC. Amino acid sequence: CASRRRGQGAIGYTF.

The CDR3 is CAWSVPGQGGEEQYF. Here the CDR3 DNA reads TGTGCCTGGAGTGTTCCGGGACAGGGGGGAGAAGAGCAGTACTTC. The chain joins TRBV30 to TRBJ2-7; 11 nucleotides match TRBD1. The V gene's germline CDR1 is GTSNPN and CDR2 SVGIG (reference sequence). This CDR3 has 15 residues. V lost 0 bases and J lost 7; bases outside the gene matches: 8.

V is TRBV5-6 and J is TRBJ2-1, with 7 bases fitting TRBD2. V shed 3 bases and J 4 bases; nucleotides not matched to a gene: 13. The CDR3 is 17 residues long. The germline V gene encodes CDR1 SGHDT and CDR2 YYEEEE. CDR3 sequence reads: CASSSPGLDRSYNEQFF. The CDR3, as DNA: TGTGCCAGCAGCTCACCCGGACTAGACAGAAGTTACAATGAGCAGTTCTTC.

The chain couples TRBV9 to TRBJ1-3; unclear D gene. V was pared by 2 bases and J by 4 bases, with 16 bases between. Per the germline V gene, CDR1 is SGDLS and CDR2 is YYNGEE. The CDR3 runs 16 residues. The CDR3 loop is CASSVVQALGGNTIYF. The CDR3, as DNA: TGTGCCAGCAGCGTTGTTCAAGCCTTAGGAGGAAACACCATATATTTT.

This chain's CDR3 is CASIPSAGGSNQPQHF. For the CDR3, the DNA is TGTGCCAGCATCCCGTCGGCCGGGGGAAGCAATCAGCCCCAGCATTTT. V and J are TRBV27 and TRBJ1-5; tentatively, D is TRBD1 (5 bases). Deletions cut 7 bases from V and 1 base from J, with 17 bases between. CDR1 and CDR2 (germline): MNHEY, SMNVEV (reference sequence). This CDR3 is built from 16 residues.